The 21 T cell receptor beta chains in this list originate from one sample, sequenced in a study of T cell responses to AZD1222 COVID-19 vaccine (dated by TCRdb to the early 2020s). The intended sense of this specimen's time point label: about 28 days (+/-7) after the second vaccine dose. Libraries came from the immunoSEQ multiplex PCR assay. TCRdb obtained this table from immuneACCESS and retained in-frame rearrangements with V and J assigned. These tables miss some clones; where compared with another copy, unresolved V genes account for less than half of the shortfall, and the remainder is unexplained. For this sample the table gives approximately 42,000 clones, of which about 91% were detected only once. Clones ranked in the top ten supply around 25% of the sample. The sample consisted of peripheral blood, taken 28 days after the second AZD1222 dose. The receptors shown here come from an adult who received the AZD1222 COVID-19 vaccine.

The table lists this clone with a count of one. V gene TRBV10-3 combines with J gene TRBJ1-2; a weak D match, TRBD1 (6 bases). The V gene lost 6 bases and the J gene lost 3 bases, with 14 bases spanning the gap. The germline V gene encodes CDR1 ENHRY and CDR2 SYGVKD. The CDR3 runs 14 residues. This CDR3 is CAISLRDTHYGYTF. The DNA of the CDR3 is TGTGCCATCAGCCTGCGGGACACGCACTATGGCTACACCTTC.

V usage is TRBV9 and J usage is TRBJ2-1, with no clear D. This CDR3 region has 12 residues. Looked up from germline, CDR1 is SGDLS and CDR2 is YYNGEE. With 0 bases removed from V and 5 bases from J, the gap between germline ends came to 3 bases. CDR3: CASSVVNNEQFF. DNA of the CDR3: TGTGCCAGCAGCGTAGTCAACAATGAGCAGTTCTTC.

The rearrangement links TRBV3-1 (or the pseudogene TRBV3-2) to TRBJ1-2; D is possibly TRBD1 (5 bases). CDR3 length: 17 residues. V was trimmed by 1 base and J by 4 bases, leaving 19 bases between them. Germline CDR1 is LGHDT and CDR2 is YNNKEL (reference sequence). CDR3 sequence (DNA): TGTGCCAGCAGCCAAGGCACCGGGACTCCGGTGGCCTATGGCTACACCTTC. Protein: CASSQGTGTPVAYGYTF.

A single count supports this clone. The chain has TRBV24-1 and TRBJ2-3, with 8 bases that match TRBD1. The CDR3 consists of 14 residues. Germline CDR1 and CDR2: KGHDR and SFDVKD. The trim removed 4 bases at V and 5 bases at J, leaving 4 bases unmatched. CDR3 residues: CATSESGTGDTQYF. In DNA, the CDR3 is TGTGCCACCAGTGAGTCCGGGACAGGAGATACGCAGTATTTT.

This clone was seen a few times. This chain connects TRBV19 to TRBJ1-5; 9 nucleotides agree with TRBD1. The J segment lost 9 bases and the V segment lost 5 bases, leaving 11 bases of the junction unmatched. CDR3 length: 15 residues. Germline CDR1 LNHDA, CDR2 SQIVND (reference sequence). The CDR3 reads CASSAGQGQRWPQHF. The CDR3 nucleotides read TGTGCCAGTAGTGCCGGACAGGGGCAACGATGGCCCCAGCATTTT.

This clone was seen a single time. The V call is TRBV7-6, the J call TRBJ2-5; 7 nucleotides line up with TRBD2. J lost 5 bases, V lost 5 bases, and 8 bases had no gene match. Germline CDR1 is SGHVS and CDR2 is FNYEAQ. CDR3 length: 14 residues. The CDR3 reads CASSPTSFSETQYF. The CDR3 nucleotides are TGTGCCAGCAGCCCGACTAGCTTCTCGGAGACCCAGTACTTC.

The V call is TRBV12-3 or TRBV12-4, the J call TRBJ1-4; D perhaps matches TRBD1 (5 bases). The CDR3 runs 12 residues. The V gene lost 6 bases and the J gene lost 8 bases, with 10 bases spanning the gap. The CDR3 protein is CASRRYREKLFF. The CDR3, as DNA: TGTGCCAGCAGACGCTACAGGGAAAAACTGTTTTTT.

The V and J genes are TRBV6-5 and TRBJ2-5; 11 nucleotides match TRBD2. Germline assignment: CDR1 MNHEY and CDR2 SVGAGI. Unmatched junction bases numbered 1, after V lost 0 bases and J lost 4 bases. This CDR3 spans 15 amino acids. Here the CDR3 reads CASSYSLAGGETQYF. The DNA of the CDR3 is TGTGCCAGCAGTTACTCGCTAGCGGGGGGAGAGACCCAGTACTTC.

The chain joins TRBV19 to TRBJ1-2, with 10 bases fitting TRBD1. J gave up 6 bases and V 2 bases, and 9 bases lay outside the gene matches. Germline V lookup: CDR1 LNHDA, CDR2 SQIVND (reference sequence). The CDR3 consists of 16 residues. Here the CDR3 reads CASSITGTGDLNGYTF. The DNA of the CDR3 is TGTGCCAGTAGTATAACCGGGACAGGGGATCTGAATGGCTACACCTTC.

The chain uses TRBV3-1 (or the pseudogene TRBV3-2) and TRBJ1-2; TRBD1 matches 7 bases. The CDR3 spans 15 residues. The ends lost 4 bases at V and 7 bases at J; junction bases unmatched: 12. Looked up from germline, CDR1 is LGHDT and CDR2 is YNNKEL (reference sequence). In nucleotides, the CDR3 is TGTGCCAGCAGCCTTCGACTAGGGGGCGGGAGTGGCTACACCTTC. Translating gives CASSLRLGGGSGYTF.

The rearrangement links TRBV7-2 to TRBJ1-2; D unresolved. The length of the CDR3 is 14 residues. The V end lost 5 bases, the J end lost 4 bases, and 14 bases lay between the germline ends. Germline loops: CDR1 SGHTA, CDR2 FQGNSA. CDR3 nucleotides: TGTGCCAGCAGCCGTCATACTGAGGGCTATGGCTACACCTTC. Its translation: CASSRHTEGYGYTF.

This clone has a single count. This CDR3 is CASGNRLRGQYF. DNA of the CDR3: TGTGCCAGCGGAAATCGTCTACGAGGGCAGTACTTC. The chain recombines TRBV28 with TRBJ2-7; D gene ambiguous. V was shortened by 8 bases and J by 9 bases, with 17 bases between the two germline ends. CDR1 MDHEN and CDR2 SYDVKM come from the germline V gene. The CDR3 is 12 amino acids. Looking up the rest from reference TRBV28 and TRBJ2-7 gives the full variable domain: DVKVTQSSRYLVKRTGEKVFLECVQDMDHENMFWYRQDPGLGLRLIYFSYDVKMKEKGDIPEGYSVSREKKERFSLILESASTNQTSMYLCASGNRLRGQYFGPGTRLTVT.

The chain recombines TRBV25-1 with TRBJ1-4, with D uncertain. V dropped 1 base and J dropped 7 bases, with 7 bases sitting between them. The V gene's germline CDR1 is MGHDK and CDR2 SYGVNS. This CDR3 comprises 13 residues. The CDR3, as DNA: TGTGCCAGCAGTGAATTGGGTAGTGAAAAACTGTTTTTT. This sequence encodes CASSELGSEKLFF.

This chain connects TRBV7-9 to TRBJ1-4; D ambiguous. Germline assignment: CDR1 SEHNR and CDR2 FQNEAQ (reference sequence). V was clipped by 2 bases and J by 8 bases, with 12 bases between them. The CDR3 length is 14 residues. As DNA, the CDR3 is TGTGCCAGCAGCTTATACATGGAGTTAGAAAAACTGTTTTTT. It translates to CASSLYMELEKLFF.

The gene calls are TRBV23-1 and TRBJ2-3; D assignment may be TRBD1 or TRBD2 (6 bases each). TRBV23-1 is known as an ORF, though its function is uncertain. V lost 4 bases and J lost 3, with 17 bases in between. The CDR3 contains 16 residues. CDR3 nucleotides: TGCGCCAGCAGTCGGGTACAGGGACTGAGAACAGATACGCAGTATTTT. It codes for CASSRVQGLRTDTQYF.

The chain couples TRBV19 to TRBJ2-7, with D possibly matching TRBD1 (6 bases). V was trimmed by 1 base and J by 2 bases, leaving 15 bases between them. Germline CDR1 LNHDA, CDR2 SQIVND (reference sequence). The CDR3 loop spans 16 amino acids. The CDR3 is CASSIAGQGFAYEQYF. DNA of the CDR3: TGTGCCAGTAGTATAGCGGGACAAGGGTTCGCCTACGAGCAGTACTTC. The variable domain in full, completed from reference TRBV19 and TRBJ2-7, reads DGGITQSPKYLFRKEGQNVTLSCEQNLNHDAMYWYRQDPGQGLRLIYYSQIVNDFQKGDIAEGYSVSREKKESFPLTVTSAQKNPTAFYLCASSIAGQGFAYEQYFGPGTRLTVT.

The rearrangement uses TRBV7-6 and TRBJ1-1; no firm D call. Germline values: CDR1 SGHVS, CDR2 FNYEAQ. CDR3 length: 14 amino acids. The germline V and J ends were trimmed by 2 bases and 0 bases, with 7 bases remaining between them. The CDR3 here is CASSLTRVNTEAFF. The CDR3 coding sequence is TGTGCCAGCAGCTTAACCCGGGTGAACACTGAAGCTTTCTTT.

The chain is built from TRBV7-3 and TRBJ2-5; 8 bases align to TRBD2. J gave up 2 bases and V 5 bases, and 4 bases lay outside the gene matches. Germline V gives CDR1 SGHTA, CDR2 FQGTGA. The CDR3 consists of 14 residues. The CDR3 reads CASSTRGGQETQYF. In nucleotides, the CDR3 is TGTGCCAGCAGCACACGGGGGGGTCAAGAGACCCAGTACTTC.

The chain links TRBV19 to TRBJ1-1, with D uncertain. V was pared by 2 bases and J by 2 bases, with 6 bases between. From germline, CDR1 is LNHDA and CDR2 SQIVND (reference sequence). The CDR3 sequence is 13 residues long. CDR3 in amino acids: CASSIRENTEAFF. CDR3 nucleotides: TGTGCCAGTAGTATAAGGGAAAACACTGAAGCTTTCTTT. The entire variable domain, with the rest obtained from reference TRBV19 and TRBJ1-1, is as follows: DGGITQSPKYLFRKEGQNVTLSCEQNLNHDAMYWYRQDPGQGLRLIYYSQIVNDFQKGDIAEGYSVSREKKESFPLTVTSAQKNPTAFYLCASSIRENTEAFFGQGTRLTVV.

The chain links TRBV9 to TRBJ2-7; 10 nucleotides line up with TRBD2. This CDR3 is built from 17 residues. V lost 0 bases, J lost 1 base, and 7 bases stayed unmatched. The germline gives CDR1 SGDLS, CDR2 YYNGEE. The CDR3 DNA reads TGTGCCAGCAGCGTAGCCCCGGGAGCGGGGGGGTCCTACGAGCAGTACTTC. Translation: CASSVAPGAGGSYEQYF. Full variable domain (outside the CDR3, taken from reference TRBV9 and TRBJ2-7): DSGVTQTPKHLITATGQRVTLRCSPRSGDLSVYWYQQSLDQGLQFLIQYYNGEERAKGNILERFSAQQFPDLHSELNLSSLELGDSALYFCASSVAPGAGGSYEQYFGPGTRLTVT.

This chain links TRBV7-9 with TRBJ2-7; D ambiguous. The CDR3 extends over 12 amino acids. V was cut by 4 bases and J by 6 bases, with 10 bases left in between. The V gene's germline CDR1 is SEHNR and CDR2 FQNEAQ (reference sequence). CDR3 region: CASSSWTPEQYF. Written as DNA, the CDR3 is TGTGCCAGCAGCTCCTGGACCCCCGAGCAGTACTTC.